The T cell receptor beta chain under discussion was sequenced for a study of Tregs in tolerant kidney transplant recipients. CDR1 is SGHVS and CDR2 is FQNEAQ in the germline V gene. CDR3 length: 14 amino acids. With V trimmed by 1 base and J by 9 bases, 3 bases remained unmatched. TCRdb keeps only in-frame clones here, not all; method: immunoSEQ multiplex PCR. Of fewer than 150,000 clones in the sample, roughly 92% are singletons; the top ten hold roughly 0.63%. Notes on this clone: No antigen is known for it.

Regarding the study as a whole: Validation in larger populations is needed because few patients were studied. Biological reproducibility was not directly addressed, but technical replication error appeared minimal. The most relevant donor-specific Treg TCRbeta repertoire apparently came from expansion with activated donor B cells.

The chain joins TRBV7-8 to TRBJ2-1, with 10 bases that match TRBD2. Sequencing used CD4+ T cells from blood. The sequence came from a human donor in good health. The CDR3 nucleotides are TGTGCCAGCAGCTTAGAACTAGCGGGACGTGAGCAGTTCTTC. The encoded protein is CASSLELAGREQFF.